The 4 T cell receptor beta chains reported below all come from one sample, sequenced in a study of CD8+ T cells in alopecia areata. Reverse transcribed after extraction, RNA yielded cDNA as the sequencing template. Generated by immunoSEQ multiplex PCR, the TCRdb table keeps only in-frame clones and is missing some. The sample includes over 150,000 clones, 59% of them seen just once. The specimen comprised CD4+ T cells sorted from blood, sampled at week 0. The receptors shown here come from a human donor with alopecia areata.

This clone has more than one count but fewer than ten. CDR3 DNA sequence: TGTGCCAGTACTACTCGACAGGGGGAAGACTATGGCTACACCTTC. Translating gives CASTTRQGEDYGYTF. This chain joins TRBV19 and TRBJ1-2; 9 bases line up with TRBD1. J was trimmed by 3 bases and V by 7 bases; bases with no gene match: 9. Germline assignment: CDR1 LNHDA and CDR2 SQIVND (reference sequence). This CDR3 has 15 amino acids.

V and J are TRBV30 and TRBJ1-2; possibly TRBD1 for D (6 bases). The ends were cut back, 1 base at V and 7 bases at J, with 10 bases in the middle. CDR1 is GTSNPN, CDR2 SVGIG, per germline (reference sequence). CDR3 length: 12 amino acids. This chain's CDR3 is CAWSGNRAGYTF. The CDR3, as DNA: TGTGCCTGGAGTGGGAACAGGGCTGGCTACACCTTC.

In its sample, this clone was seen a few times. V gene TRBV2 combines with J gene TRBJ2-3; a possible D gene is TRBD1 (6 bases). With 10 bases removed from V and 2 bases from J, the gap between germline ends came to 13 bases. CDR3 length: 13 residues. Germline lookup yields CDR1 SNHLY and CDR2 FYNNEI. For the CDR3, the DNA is TGTGCCACCCACAGGGACCCCACAGATACGCAGTATTTT. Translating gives CATHRDPTDTQYF.

CDR3: CASSIGQRLGYTF. As DNA, the CDR3 is TGTGCCAGTAGTATAGGGCAGCGCCTCGGCTACACCTTC. The chain joins TRBV19 to TRBJ1-2; D is undetermined. V was cut by 1 base and J by 8 bases, with 11 bases left in between. This CDR3 region has 13 residues. The germline V gene has CDR1 LNHDA and CDR2 SQIVND (reference sequence). Supplemented by reference TRBV19 and TRBJ1-2, the full variable domain reads DGGITQSPKYLFRKEGQNVTLSCEQNLNHDAMYWYRQDPGQGLRLIYYSQIVNDFQKGDIAEGYSVSREKKESFPLTVTSAQKNPTAFYLCASSIGQRLGYTFGSGTRLTVV.